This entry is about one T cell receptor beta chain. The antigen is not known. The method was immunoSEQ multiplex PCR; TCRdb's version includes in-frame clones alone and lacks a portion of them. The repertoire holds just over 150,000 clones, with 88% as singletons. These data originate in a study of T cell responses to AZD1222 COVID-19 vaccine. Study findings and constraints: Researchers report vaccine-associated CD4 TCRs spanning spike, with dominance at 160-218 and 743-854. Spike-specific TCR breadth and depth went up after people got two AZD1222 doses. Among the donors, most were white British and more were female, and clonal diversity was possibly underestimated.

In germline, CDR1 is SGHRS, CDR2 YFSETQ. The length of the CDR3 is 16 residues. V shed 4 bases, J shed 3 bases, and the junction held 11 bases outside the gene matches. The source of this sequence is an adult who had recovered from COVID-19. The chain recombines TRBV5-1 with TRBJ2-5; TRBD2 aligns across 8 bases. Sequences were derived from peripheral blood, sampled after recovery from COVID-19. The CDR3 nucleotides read TGCGCCAGCAGCCTCCAACCCGGGACTAGAGAAGAGACCCAGTACTTC. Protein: CASSLQPGTREETQYF.